This passage covers 25 T cell receptor beta chains from one sample sequenced in a study of identical twins (TCRdb year 2016). Library preparation used 5' RACE. Sequencer: Illumina HiSeq 2000. TCRdb reanalyzed the raw reads on its own, using fastp at Q25 for trimming and MiXCR for clone calling, and kept in-frame beta chains. Duplicate CDR3 protein sequences are folded into a single record with the most common DNA and genes. Within this sample are 450,000 or so distinct CDR3 sequences, with roughly 26% of them counted one time only. In total, the top ten clones hold roughly 3% of the sample. Separately, the same data were catalogued under a study of T cells expressing NK-cell markers.

Sequenced sample: CD4+ T cells sorted from blood. These receptors all come from a young woman in good health.

There are a few counts of this clonotype. This rearrangement joins TRBV20-1 to TRBJ2-5, with D perhaps TRBD2 (5 bases). This CDR3 contains 14 residues. Germline V gene sequence: CDR1 DFQATT, CDR2 SNEGSKA (reference sequence). V lost 5 bases, J lost 1 base, and 14 bases lay in between. CDR3 in amino acids: CSAPRTRTQETQYF. DNA for the CDR3: TGCAGTGCTCCACGGACTCGCACCCAAGAGACCCAGTACTTC.

The rearrangement joins TRBV5-1 to TRBJ2-1; D unclear. V was shortened by 3 bases and J by 0 bases, with 10 bases between the two germline ends. The germline V gene encodes CDR1 SGHRS and CDR2 YFSETQ. The CDR3 has 15 amino acids. This CDR3 reads CASSSARSSYNEQFF. The CDR3 nucleotides read TGCGCCAGCAGCTCAGCTCGATCCTCCTACAATGAGCAGTTCTTC.

The sample holds one count of this clonotype. V gene TRBV12-3 or TRBV12-4 combines with J gene TRBJ2-7; D gene uncertain. Trimming left V 6 bases short and J 9 bases short, with 12 bases between. The CDR3 sequence is 11 residues long. DNA for the CDR3: TGTGCCAGCAGCCTCGGGTCGGCGCAGTACTTC. Amino acid sequence: CASSLGSAQYF.

The chain carries TRBV6-1 and TRBJ2-5; TRBD2 matches 8 bases. Germline values: CDR1 MNHNS, CDR2 SASEGT. The trim removed 6 bases at V and 13 bases at J, leaving 19 bases unmatched. The CDR3 consists of 15 residues. The CDR3 loop reads CASSPFQAGALSGYF. Written as DNA, the CDR3 is TGTGCCAGCAGCCCCTTCCAAGCGGGGGCCCTTTCAGGGTACTTC.

The J gene is TRBJ2-3, the V gene TRBV19; the match to TRBD2 covers 10 bases. V gave up 2 bases and J gave up 3 bases; unmatched junction bases: 5. Germline CDR1 LNHDA, CDR2 SQIVND (reference sequence). The length of the CDR3 is 16 residues. The CDR3 spells CASSISAAGGTDTQYF. The DNA of the CDR3 is TGTGCCAGTAGTATATCTGCAGCGGGAGGGACAGATACGCAGTATTTT.

V and J are TRBV6-2 or TRBV6-3 and TRBJ2-7; D is unclear. CDR1 and CDR2 from the germline V gene are MNHEY and SVGEGT. V was cut by 2 bases and J by 3 bases, with 11 bases left in between. The CDR3 contains 14 residues. CDR3 in amino acids: CASSYRNGGYEQYF. The CDR3 DNA sequence: TGTGCCAGCAGTTACCGAAACGGCGGCTACGAGCAGTACTTC.

The rearrangement joins TRBV20-1 to TRBJ2-7; TRBD2 agrees at 8 bases. After removal of 7 bases from V and 3 bases from J, the junction contained 8 bases not matched to a gene. The CDR3 runs 13 residues. CDR1 DFQATT and CDR2 SNEGSKA come from the germline V gene (reference sequence). The CDR3 coding sequence is TGCAGTGGATCCGCGGGGGGACTCTACGAGCAGTACTTC. Its translation is CSGSAGGLYEQYF.

CDR3 sequence reads: CASSARQGSSYNEQFF. The CDR3 region has the DNA TGTGCCAGTAGTGCCAGACAGGGGAGCTCCTACAATGAGCAGTTCTTC. V and J are TRBV19 and TRBJ2-1; 8 positions match TRBD1. Germline CDR1 reads LNHDA; CDR2 reads SQIVND (reference sequence). Trimming cost V 5 bases and J 0 bases; bases outside gene matches: 6. This CDR3 contains 16 residues.

This chain links TRBV6-6 with TRBJ1-1, with no clear D. Trimming took off 6 bases at V and 0 bases at J, with 8 bases between the two ends. The length of the CDR3 is 13 residues. Germline V gene sequence: CDR1 MNHNY, CDR2 SVGAGI (reference sequence). In DNA, the CDR3 is TGTGCCAGCAGCCGACACATGAACACTGAAGCTTTCTTT. It is translated as CASSRHMNTEAFF.

This clonotype was observed a few times. The chain joins TRBV5-1 to TRBJ2-1; TRBD2 aligns across 8 bases. V trimming: 4 bases; J trimming: 7 bases; junction bases outside the gene matches: 10. This CDR3 has 15 amino acids. From germline, CDR1 is SGHRS and CDR2 YFSETQ. CDR3 sequence: CASSLLGTRGNEQFF. CDR3 DNA: TGCGCCAGCAGCCTACTCGGGACTAGAGGGAATGAGCAGTTCTTC.

In this sample, this clonotype turned up a few times. The chain recombines TRBV14 with TRBJ2-1; 7 positions match TRBD2. V shed 1 base, J shed 0 bases, and the junction held 3 bases outside the gene matches. Germline V gene lookup returns CDR1 SGHDN and CDR2 FVKESK. The CDR3 totals 16 residues. Written as DNA, the CDR3 is TGTGCCAGCAGCCAAGTAAGCGGGGCCTCCTACAATGAGCAGTTCTTC. It yields the protein CASSQVSGASYNEQFF.

This clonotype was detected only a few times. The chain employs TRBV12-3 or TRBV12-4 and TRBJ1-5, with TRBD1 matching 7 bases. The CDR3 has 14 amino acids. The junction had 8 bases not matched to a gene; V was cut back by 6 bases and J by 6 bases. Written as DNA, the CDR3 is TGTGCCAGCAGACTCAACAGGGGTAGTCAGCCCCAGCATTTT. Protein sequence: CASRLNRGSQPQHF.

This clonotype was recorded at least ten times. The V call is TRBV27, the J call TRBJ1-1; TRBD1 is a possible D gene (6 bases). With 4 bases removed from V and 8 bases from J, the gap between germline ends came to 8 bases. The germline gives CDR1 MNHEY, CDR2 SMNVEV (reference sequence). This CDR3 is 11 amino acids long. The CDR3 DNA follows: TGTGCCAGCAGTTCGGGGACAGAAGCTTTCTTT. Translation: CASSSGTEAFF.

This clonotype was counted between two and nine times. CDR3 in amino acids: CASSLFATSGNGYTF. For the CDR3, the DNA is TGCGCCAGCAGCTTGTTCGCAACGTCTGGGAATGGCTACACCTTC. The V gene is TRBV5-1, the J gene TRBJ1-2; D ambiguous. The CDR3 sequence is 15 residues long. The ends were cut back, 1 base at V and 6 bases at J, with 16 bases in the middle. Germline CDR1 is SGHRS and CDR2 is YFSETQ.

The sample holds a few counts of this clonotype. For the CDR3, the DNA is TGCGCCAGCAGGGACGGCCCTTACAATGAGCAGTTCTTC. It is translated as CASRDGPYNEQFF. The V and J genes are TRBV10-2 and TRBJ2-1; unclear D gene. Trimming shortened V by 6 bases and J by 4 bases, and 10 bases separated the two germline ends. CDR1 is WSHSY, CDR2 SAAADI, per germline. The CDR3 consists of 13 residues.

This clonotype was found a few times. The V and J genes are TRBV7-2 and TRBJ2-5; D ambiguous. The CDR3 consists of 12 residues. Germline V gene data show CDR1 as SGHTA and CDR2 as FQGNSA. Trimming took 6 bases from V and 5 from J, leaving 10 bases between them. CDR3 region: CASSLMRETQYF. DNA for the CDR3: TGTGCCAGCAGTTTAATGCGGGAGACCCAGTACTTC.

This clonotype was detected a few times. This chain uses TRBV3-1 with TRBJ2-1, with 8 bases aligning to TRBD2. The CDR3 runs 16 residues. Germline-derived CDR1 and CDR2 are LGHDT and YNNKEL (reference sequence). V dropped 5 bases and J dropped 0; count of bases not matched to a gene: 6. The DNA for the CDR3 is TGTGCCAGCAGCGAGGCCAGCGGGGGCTCCTACAATGAGCAGTTCTTC. This sequence encodes CASSEASGGSYNEQFF.

CDR3 in DNA: TGTGCCGCGGGGGCTGGTGAAACCGGGACTAGCGGGAACGGGGAGCTGTTTTTT. It specifies CAAGAGETGTSGNGELFF. This chain connects TRBV15 to TRBJ2-2; 13 bases align to TRBD2. This CDR3 is built from 18 residues. V trimming: 11 bases; J trimming: 7 bases; junction bases outside the gene matches: 19. Per germline, CDR1 LNHNV and CDR2 YYDKDF (reference sequence).

The rearrangement joins TRBV20-1 to TRBJ2-7; D possibly corresponds to TRBD2 (5 bases). The CDR3 sequence is 15 residues long. Deletions cut 1 base from V and 0 bases from J, with 13 bases between. CDR1 and CDR2 from the germline V gene are DFQATT and SNEGSKA (reference sequence). The CDR3 DNA is TGCAGTGCTAGAGGAGGGTTCGGCTTCTCCTACGAGCAGTACTTC. This gives the protein CSARGGFGFSYEQYF.

This clonotype came up a few times. This sequence joins TRBV25-1 and TRBJ1-2; the match to TRBD1 covers 7 bases. The CDR3 extends over 13 amino acids. V shed 4 bases and J 8 bases; nucleotides not matched to a gene: 7. Germline values: CDR1 MGHDK, CDR2 SYGVNS. CDR3: CASSATGDRGYTF. CDR3 coding DNA: TGTGCCAGCAGTGCTACAGGGGATCGGGGCTACACCTTC.

The chain recombines TRBV30 with TRBJ2-1; D unresolved. The CDR3 has 11 amino acids. Trimming pared 0 bases from V and 12 bases from J, leaving 9 bases between. The germline CDR1 and CDR2 sequences are GTSNPN and SVGIG (reference sequence). The CDR3 protein is CAWSVETRQFF. The CDR3 DNA sequence: TGTGCCTGGAGTGTAGAAACAAGGCAGTTCTTC.

This clonotype has only a few counts. V is TRBV24-1 and J is TRBJ2-1, with 8 bases matching TRBD2. This CDR3 contains 16 residues. The germline V gene has CDR1 KGHDR and CDR2 SFDVKD. With V trimmed by 3 bases and J by 6 bases, 9 bases remained unmatched. The CDR3 here is CATSDSGRPGSNEQFF. CDR3 in DNA: TGTGCCACCAGTGATAGCGGGAGACCTGGCAGCAATGAGCAGTTCTTC.

This clonotype was seen only a few times. The CDR3 coding sequence is TGTGCCAGCAGGGGGGACAGGGTCGGCCCAGATACGCAGTATTTT. It encodes CASRGDRVGPDTQYF. The V gene is TRBV2, the J gene TRBJ2-3; 9 bases map to TRBD1. This CDR3 comprises 15 residues. V trimming: 6 bases; J trimming: 4 bases; junction bases outside the gene matches: 8. Germline assignment: CDR1 SNHLY and CDR2 FYNNEI.

The V call is TRBV20-1, the J call TRBJ1-5; no reliable D call. The V gene's germline CDR1 is DFQATT and CDR2 SNEGSKA (reference sequence). This CDR3 spans 13 amino acids. Trimming removed 6 bases at V and 3 bases at J, with 12 bases between. CDR3 loop: CSALWTNNQPQHF. Written as DNA, the CDR3 is TGCAGTGCCCTGTGGACGAACAATCAGCCCCAGCATTTT.

The V and J genes are TRBV19 and TRBJ2-5; 8 bases match TRBD2. CDR1 is LNHDA, CDR2 SQIVND, per germline (reference sequence). With V trimmed by 3 bases and J by 5 bases, 5 bases remained unmatched. The CDR3 has 14 residues. The CDR3 nucleotides read TGTGCCAGTAGTATGAAAAGACTAGCGGAGACCCAGTACTTC. As protein: CASSMKRLAETQYF.